The T cell receptor beta chain under discussion was sequenced for a study of neurological immune-mediated disorders. Findings of the study overall: TCR clonal expansion peaked in HTLV-1-associated myelopathy patients and was lowest in multiple sclerosis patients.

Trimming removed 2 bases from V and 5 bases from J, with 13 bases in between. CDR3 size: 14 residues. CDR1 and CDR2 from the germline V gene are SGHVS and FNYEAQ. From the 5' RACE reads, TCRdb called clonotypes with MiXCR, one entry per CDR3 protein. Among around 47,000 distinct CDR3 sequences listed, approximately 11% were seen once. This clonotype came up many times. Antigen specificity is unknown. V and J are TRBV7-6 and TRBJ2-7; D possibly uses TRBD1 or TRBD2 (5 bases each). The clonotype was recovered from a female donor in good health. Sequencing used PBMCs. The CDR3 loop is CASSLRGPPDEQYF. The CDR3 DNA sequence: TGTGCCAGCAGCTTACGGGGCCCTCCCGACGAGCAGTACTTC.